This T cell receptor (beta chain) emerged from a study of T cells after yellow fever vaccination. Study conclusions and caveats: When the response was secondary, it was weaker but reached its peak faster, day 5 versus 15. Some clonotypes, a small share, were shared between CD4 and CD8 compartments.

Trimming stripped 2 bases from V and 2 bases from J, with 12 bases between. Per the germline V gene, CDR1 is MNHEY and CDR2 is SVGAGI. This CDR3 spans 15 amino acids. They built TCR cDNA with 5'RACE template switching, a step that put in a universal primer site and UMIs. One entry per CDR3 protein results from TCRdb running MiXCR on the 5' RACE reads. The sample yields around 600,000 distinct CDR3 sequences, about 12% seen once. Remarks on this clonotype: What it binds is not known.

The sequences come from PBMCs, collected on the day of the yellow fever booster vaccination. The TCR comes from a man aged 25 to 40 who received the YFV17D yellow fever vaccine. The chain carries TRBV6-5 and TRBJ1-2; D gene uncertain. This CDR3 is CASSYGGAGNYGYTF. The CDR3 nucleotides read TGTGCCAGCAGTTACGGCGGAGCAGGCAACTATGGCTACACCTTC.